These 11 T cell receptor beta chains came from one sample sequenced in a study of cytomegalovirus exposure and HLA in healthy donors (dated by TCRdb to about 2017). The library relied on the immunoSEQ multiplex PCR assay. For the multiplex PCR, a mixture combining 60 forward primers for TCR Vbeta segments and 13 reverse primers for TCR Jbeta segments was used. As stored in TCRdb, this immuneACCESS dataset retains in-frame rearrangements with V and J assigned. A fraction of the clones does not appear; measured against another copy, unresolved V genes explain less than half of the discrepancy, and the remainder lacks a known reason. Counted in this sample were 110,000 or so clones; roughly 71% of them appeared once. In total, the top ten clones hold about 8.3% of the sample. The sample consisted of PBMCs. The receptors were sampled from a man younger than 35 in good health and CMV-seropositive.

This sequence joins TRBV6-6 and TRBJ2-3; D may be TRBD2 (5 bases). This CDR3 contains 15 residues. V lost 0 bases, J lost 11 bases, and 18 bases lay in between. Germline loops: CDR1 MNHNY, CDR2 SVGAGI (reference sequence). This chain's CDR3 is CASSYSLALVRMQYF. DNA of the CDR3: TGTGCCAGCAGTTACTCCCTGGCACTAGTTAGGATGCAGTATTTT.

This clone appeared a single time. The rearrangement joins TRBV5-1 to TRBJ2-1; D unclear. This CDR3 contains 16 residues. The germline V gene has CDR1 SGHRS and CDR2 YFSETQ. The V end was cut by 4 bases, the J end by 1 base, with 15 bases between. The chain's CDR3 is CASSPESALSYNEQFF. The CDR3 DNA is TGCGCCAGCAGCCCCGAAAGCGCTTTGTCCTACAATGAGCAGTTCTTC. Together with reference TRBV5-1 and TRBJ2-1, the CDR3 gives the full variable domain: KAGVTQTPRYLIKTRGQQVTLSCSPISGHRSVSWYQQTPGQGLQFLFEYFSETQRNKGNFPGRFSGRQFSNSRSEMNVSTLELGDSALYLCASSPESALSYNEQFFGPGTRLTVL.

The sample holds one count of this clone. The DNA for the CDR3 is TGTGCCAGCAGTTCCTCGCGGGTGAACACTGAAGCTTTCTTT. It translates to CASSSSRVNTEAFF. The chain links TRBV27 to TRBJ1-1; D unresolved. CDR3 length equals 14 residues. Trimming left V 4 bases short and J 0 bases short, with 9 bases between. CDR1 is MNHEY and CDR2 is SMNVEV in the germline V gene (reference sequence).

This chain joins TRBV7-9 and TRBJ2-6; a possible D gene is TRBD2 (7 bases). The CDR3 is 18 residues long. Germline V CDR1 and CDR2: SEHNR, FQNEAQ (reference sequence). V was pared by 5 bases and J by 2 bases, with 19 bases between. In DNA, the CDR3 is TGTGCCAGCAGCCTACCCCCGGGGGGCGGAACTGGGGCCAACGTCCTGACTTTC. Protein: CASSLPPGGGTGANVLTF.

In its sample, this clone was seen a few times. J is TRBJ2-1 and V is TRBV7-9; D possibly corresponds to TRBD2 (6 bases). CDR1 is SEHNR, CDR2 FQNEAQ, per germline (reference sequence). This CDR3 spans 15 amino acids. Trimming removed 3 bases from V and 10 bases from J, with 19 bases in between. Here the CDR3 DNA reads TGTGCCAGCAGCTTCTCTATGGGGGGTCTGGGGGAGCAGTTCTTC. Translation gives CASSFSMGGLGEQFF.

The chain uses TRBV20-1 and TRBJ1-2, with D uncertain. The V gene's germline CDR1 is DFQATT and CDR2 SNEGSKA (reference sequence). This CDR3 comprises 11 residues. Trimming removed 2 bases from V and 6 bases from J, with 7 bases in between. The CDR3 region has the DNA TGCAGTGCTAGAAGCGGTCATGGCTACACCTTC. Its protein product is CSARSGHGYTF.

This clone came up a few times. The genes are TRBV6-1 and TRBJ2-1, with 7 bases that match TRBD2. J lost 5 bases, V lost 6 bases, and 4 bases had no gene match. The CDR3 totals 13 residues. Looked up from germline, CDR1 is MNHNS and CDR2 is SASEGT. The CDR3 spells CASRTSNNNEQFF. In nucleotides, the CDR3 is TGTGCCAGCAGGACTAGCAACAACAATGAGCAGTTCTTC.

The chain joins TRBV6-5 to TRBJ1-1; possible D gene TRBD1, 6 bases. The ends were cut back, 0 bases at V and 5 bases at J, with 10 bases in the middle. CDR1 and CDR2 from the germline V gene are MNHEY and SVGAGI. The CDR3 runs to 14 residues. This CDR3 reads CASSYSNTGTEAFF. The DNA of the CDR3 is TGTGCCAGCAGTTACTCAAACACAGGGACTGAAGCTTTCTTT.

The chain employs TRBV11-3 and TRBJ2-3, with 8 bases aligning to TRBD1. Germline V gene lookup returns CDR1 SGHNT and CDR2 YENEEA. CDR3 length equals 14 residues. Trimming cost V 2 bases and J 6 bases; bases outside gene matches: 4. Here the CDR3 DNA reads TGTGCCAGCAGCTTAAGGACAGGGCTCGATACGCAGTATTTT. It yields the protein CASSLRTGLDTQYF.

The J gene is TRBJ2-7, the V gene TRBV2, with D possibly TRBD1 on 5 matching bases. CDR1 is SNHLY, CDR2 FYNNEI, per germline. V was clipped by 8 bases and J by 2 bases, with 16 bases between them. The CDR3 consists of 14 residues. The DNA of the CDR3 is TGTGCCAGCCTACCTTGGCAGGGCCCCTACGAGCAGTACTTC. Its translation: CASLPWQGPYEQYF.

The rearrangement uses TRBV7-3 and TRBJ2-3, with a tentative D call TRBD1 (6 bases). V dropped 5 bases and J dropped 6 bases, with 18 bases sitting between them. CDR3 length equals 15 residues. In germline, CDR1 is SGHTA, CDR2 FQGTGA. In DNA form, the CDR3 reads TGTGCCAGCAGCCCGATGACAGGAACACAGGATACGCAGTATTTT. This sequence encodes CASSPMTGTQDTQYF. Complete variable domain (other parts from reference TRBV7-3 and TRBJ2-3): GAGVSQTPSNKVTEKGKYVELRCDPISGHTALYWYRQSLGQGPEFLIYFQGTGAADDSGLPNDRFFAVRPEGSVSTLKIQRTERGDSAVYLCASSPMTGTQDTQYFGPGTRLTVL.